One and the same sample provided the 25 T cell receptor beta chains below, sequenced in a study of cytomegalovirus exposure and HLA in healthy donors. Primers included in the PCR were 60 Vbeta and 13 Jbeta primers. Using immunoSEQ multiplex PCR, the repertoire was profiled, and TCRdb retains in-frame clones only, with some absent. The table has more than 90,000 clones, 65% to 80% seen once. Sequencing was done on a sample of PBMCs. Source of these receptors: a man between 35 and 55 years old in good health and CMV-seropositive.

The chain employs TRBV7-8 and TRBJ2-5; 7 bases line up with TRBD1. With the DNA end fitting TRBJ2-7 better, the J assignment may be wrong. Germline V gene sequence: CDR1 SGHVS, CDR2 FQNEAQ. The CDR3 runs 15 residues. CDR3 residues: CASSLAGGGIYEQYF. Here the CDR3 DNA reads TGTGCCAGCAGCTTAGCAGGGGGCGGAATCTACGAGCAGTACTTC.

The J gene is TRBJ2-3, the V gene TRBV7-3, with D perhaps matching TRBD2 (9 bases). CDR3 length: 18 amino acids. CDR1 and CDR2 (germline): SGHTA, FQGTGA. The ends were cut back, 3 bases at V and 2 bases at J, with 21 bases in the middle. The CDR3: CASSLGTGLARVTDTQYF. CDR3 in DNA: TGTGCCAGCAGCTTGGGGACAGGACTAGCGAGAGTCACAGATACGCAGTATTTT.

The J gene is TRBJ2-1, the V gene TRBV5-4; a weak D match, TRBD1 (6 bases). The CDR3 has 13 residues. The V gene lost 0 bases and the J gene lost 7 bases, with 8 bases spanning the gap. Per the germline V gene, CDR1 is SGHNT and CDR2 is YYREEE (reference sequence). In DNA, the CDR3 is TGTGCCAGCAGCTTGGGACAGGTAAATGAGCAGTTCTTC. Amino acids: CASSLGQVNEQFF. Supplemented by reference TRBV5-4 and TRBJ2-1, the full variable domain reads ETGVTQSPTHLIKTRGQQVTLRCSSQSGHNTVSWYQQALGQGPQFIFQYYREEENGRGNFPPRFSGLQFPNYSSELNVNALELDDSALYLCASSLGQVNEQFFGPGTRLTVL.

This chain connects TRBV13 to TRBJ2-7; 8 nucleotides agree with TRBD2. The V gene end was trimmed by 1 base and the J gene end by 2 bases; junction bases not matched to a gene: 1. The CDR3 is made up of 14 amino acids. CDR1 is PRHDT, CDR2 FYEKMQ, per germline (reference sequence). CDR3 protein: CASSLALAAYEQYF. The CDR3 DNA reads TGTGCCAGCAGCTTAGCACTAGCGGCCTACGAGCAGTACTTC. Together with reference TRBV13 and TRBJ2-7, the CDR3 gives the full variable domain: AAGVIQSPRHLIKEKRETATLKCYPIPRHDTVYWYQQGPGQDPQFLISFYEKMQSDKGSIPDRFSAQQFSDYHSELNMSSLELGDSALYFCASSLALAAYEQYFGPGTRLTVT.

Only a few counts were recorded for this clone. This chain uses TRBV7-9 with TRBJ1-1, with TRBD1 identical over 9 bases. The CDR3 length is 14 residues. With V trimmed by 5 bases and J by 6 bases, 7 bases remained unmatched. The germline V gene has CDR1 SEHNR and CDR2 FQNEAQ (reference sequence). This CDR3 reads CASSADRGSAEAFF. The CDR3 nucleotides are TGTGCCAGCAGCGCCGACAGGGGGTCGGCTGAAGCTTTCTTT.

The V gene is TRBV19, the J gene TRBJ2-1; 11 bases map to TRBD1. The germline CDR1 and CDR2 sequences are LNHDA and SQIVND (reference sequence). This CDR3 spans 15 amino acids. The V segment lost 5 bases and the J segment 4 bases; nucleotides outside the gene matches: 4. CDR3 sequence: CASSGTGGVYNEQFF. In DNA form, the CDR3 reads TGTGCCAGTAGTGGGACAGGGGGAGTTTACAATGAGCAGTTCTTC.

This clone was counted a few times. The chain carries TRBV6-1 and TRBJ2-2; no reliable D call. Between the trimmed V and J ends, which lost 2 bases and 2 bases, there was a span of 3 bases. The CDR3 covers 13 residues. The germline V gene has CDR1 MNHNS and CDR2 SASEGT. The CDR3 sequence: CASSELNTGELFF. The CDR3, as DNA: TGTGCCAGCAGTGAACTAAACACCGGGGAGCTGTTTTTT.

This chain uses TRBV13 with TRBJ2-3; D not certain. Germline V lookup: CDR1 PRHDT, CDR2 FYEKMQ (reference sequence). The CDR3 totals 12 residues. The germline V and J ends were trimmed by 2 bases and 4 bases, with 4 bases remaining between them. The CDR3 sequence: CASSLSADTQYF. The CDR3 DNA reads TGTGCCAGCAGCTTAAGCGCAGATACGCAGTATTTT. Full variable domain (remainder filled in from reference TRBV13 and TRBJ2-3): AAGVIQSPRHLIKEKRETATLKCYPIPRHDTVYWYQQGPGQDPQFLISFYEKMQSDKGSIPDRFSAQQFSDYHSELNMSSLELGDSALYFCASSLSADTQYFGPGTRLTVL.

The chain has TRBV11-2 and TRBJ1-1; 7 bases line up with TRBD1. CDR3 length equals 14 residues. V lost 3 bases to trimming and J lost 5 bases; unmatched junction nucleotides: 6. Germline CDR1 SGHAT, CDR2 FQNNGV. The DNA of the CDR3 is TGTGCCAGCAGCTTCGGCAGGGGGATTACTGAAGCTTTCTTT. Protein: CASSFGRGITEAFF.

The gene calls are TRBV7-9 and TRBJ1-2, with 7 positions matching TRBD1. J lost 1 base, V lost 5 bases, and 7 bases had no gene match. The germline CDR1 and CDR2 sequences are SEHNR and FQNEAQ (reference sequence). The CDR3 sequence is 15 residues long. In DNA form, the CDR3 reads TGTGCCAGCAGCCCAGGGACAGTTCTTAACTATGGCTACACCTTC. Translating gives CASSPGTVLNYGYTF. The full variable domain, in which reference TRBV7-9 and TRBJ1-2 provide the parts outside the CDR3, is DTGVSQNPRHKITKRGQNVTFRCDPISEHNRLYWYRQTLGQGPEFLTYFQNEAQLEKSRLLSDRFSAERPKGSFSTLEIQRTEQGDSAMYLCASSPGTVLNYGYTFGSGTRLTVV.

The chain uses TRBV19 and TRBJ2-2, with 7 positions matching TRBD2. Looked up from germline, CDR1 is LNHDA and CDR2 is SQIVND (reference sequence). The length of the CDR3 is 18 residues. The V and J ends lost 0 bases and 6 bases, in that order; junction bases with no gene match: 13. In nucleotides, the CDR3 is TGTGCCAGTAGTATAGATCGGGGCGGGAGAGGTTACGCCGGGGAGCTGTTTTTT. Translated, it gives CASSIDRGGRGYAGELFF.

The chain couples TRBV27 to TRBJ1-6; weak D call: TRBD1 (6 bases). Germline loops: CDR1 MNHEY, CDR2 SMNVEV (reference sequence). Trimming cost V 6 bases and J 9 bases, with 15 bases left between them. The CDR3 spans 14 residues. CDR3 in amino acids: CASSSGEWRSPLHF. CDR3 DNA: TGTGCCAGCAGCTCAGGGGAGTGGCGTTCACCCCTCCACTTT.

J is TRBJ1-2 and V is TRBV6-1, with D possibly matching TRBD1 (5 bases). This CDR3 has 12 amino acids. Germline loops: CDR1 MNHNS, CDR2 SASEGT. The V end was cut by 11 bases, the J end by 7 bases, with 17 bases between. In nucleotides, the CDR3 is TGTGCCGCCTCAAGGGCGGGGGGTGGCTACACCTTC. It is translated as CAASRAGGGYTF.

The chain links TRBV10-3 to TRBJ2-2; possibly TRBD1 for D (6 bases). Germline V CDR1 and CDR2: ENHRY, SYGVKD. This CDR3 has 13 amino acids. V was shortened by 10 bases and J by 4 bases, with 13 bases between the two germline ends. CDR3: CATNPQGTGELFF. The CDR3 DNA sequence: TGTGCCACCAACCCACAGGGCACCGGGGAGCTGTTTTTT.

This clone was seen more than once but under ten times. This likely came from a read error, as a far larger clone is one base away. The rearrangement uses TRBV29-1 and TRBJ1-1; D possibly corresponds to TRBD1 (5 bases). Trimming removed 6 bases from V and 8 bases from J, with 16 bases in between. CDR1 SQVTM and CDR2 ANQGSEA come from the germline V gene. This CDR3 region has 12 residues. Here the CDR3 reads CSVHRGYGEAFF. The CDR3, as DNA: TGCAGCGTACACCGGGGGTACGGCGAAGCTTTCTTT.

DNA of the CDR3: TGTGCCAGCTCACCAGTTGGTAGCGGGGACTCCTACGAGCAGTACTTC. Protein: CASSPVGSGDSYEQYF. The chain joins TRBV18 to TRBJ2-7, with 8 bases fitting TRBD2. This CDR3 is 16 amino acids long. The germline gives CDR1 KGHSH, CDR2 LQKENI. Trimming cost V 2 bases and J 0 bases; bases outside gene matches: 6.

V usage is TRBV19 and J usage is TRBJ2-7; tentatively, D is TRBD2 (6 bases). The CDR3 length is 17 residues. V gave up 0 bases and J gave up 9 bases, with 24 bases separating them. Germline V gene sequence: CDR1 LNHDA, CDR2 SQIVND (reference sequence). This CDR3 reads CASSIDLRLSSATPQYF. As DNA, the CDR3 is TGTGCCAGTAGTATAGATCTCCGTCTGTCTAGCGCGACGCCGCAGTACTTC.

This chain uses TRBV20-1 with TRBJ2-7, with D possibly matching TRBD1 (6 bases). V was cut by 3 bases and J by 6 bases, with 9 bases left in between. The CDR3 sequence is 11 residues long. Germline V lookup: CDR1 DFQATT, CDR2 SNEGSKA (reference sequence). CDR3 DNA: TGCAGTGCTAGGCCAGGGGCCGAGCAGTACTTC. Its translation is CSARPGAEQYF.

CDR3 amino acids: CASSLGEALEQYF. Here the CDR3 DNA reads TGTGCCAGCAGCTTAGGAGAGGCCCTGGAGCAGTACTTC. This chain links TRBV5-4 with TRBJ2-7, with unresolved D. CDR3 length: 13 residues. The V and J ends lost 2 bases and 7 bases respectively, with 13 bases between them. CDR1 SGHNT and CDR2 YYREEE come from the germline V gene (reference sequence).

The chain is built from TRBV6-4 and TRBJ2-3; TRBD1 might be the D (6 bases). The CDR3 consists of 19 residues. Trimming took 0 bases from V and 0 from J, leaving 19 bases between them. The V gene's germline CDR1 is MRHNA and CDR2 SNTAGT. In DNA form, the CDR3 reads TGTGCCAGCAGTGACTCGAGCAGGGGCCCGCAAACTAGCACAGATACGCAGTATTTT. Amino acids: CASSDSSRGPQTSTDTQYF.

The gene calls are TRBV29-1 and TRBJ1-2, with no clear D. Trimming shortened V by 1 base and J by 5 bases, and 11 bases separated the two germline ends. This CDR3 has 13 residues. Germline V gene data show CDR1 as SQVTM and CDR2 as ANQGSEA. CDR3: CSVEGSTAYGYTF. CDR3 bases: TGCAGCGTTGAAGGGAGCACCGCGTATGGCTACACCTTC.

This clone was seen a handful of times. The chain employs TRBV11-2 and TRBJ2-7, with 7 bases matching TRBD1. With V trimmed by 3 bases and J by 3 bases, 8 bases remained unmatched. Germline V CDR1 and CDR2: SGHAT, FQNNGV. The CDR3 is 15 amino acids. The CDR3 nucleotides read TGTGCCAGCAGCTTGCTCCGGGACAGTGACTACGAGCAGTACTTC. Translated: CASSLLRDSDYEQYF. The variable domain in full, completed from reference TRBV11-2 and TRBJ2-7, reads EAGVAQSPRYKIIEKRQSVAFWCNPISGHATLYWYQQILGQGPKLLIQFQNNGVVDDSQLPKDRFSAERLKGVDSTLKIQPAKLEDSAVYLCASSLLRDSDYEQYFGPGTRLTVT.

The J gene is TRBJ1-4, the V gene TRBV7-9; D not certain. CDR3 length equals 15 residues. The V gene lost 2 bases and the J gene lost 3 bases, with 10 bases spanning the gap. CDR1 and CDR2 from the germline V gene are SEHNR and FQNEAQ (reference sequence). The DNA for the CDR3 is TGTGCCAGCAGCTTATCCGGTAACGCTAATGAAAAACTGTTTTTT. It is translated as CASSLSGNANEKLFF.

V gene TRBV5-1 combines with J gene TRBJ2-7; a possible D gene is TRBD1 (6 bases). The germline CDR1 and CDR2 sequences are SGHRS and YFSETQ. CDR3 length equals 17 residues. Trimming left V 0 bases short and J 5 bases short, with 21 bases between. Here the CDR3 reads CASSLGWRVEGVDEQYF. For the CDR3, the DNA is TGCGCCAGCAGCTTGGGATGGCGGGTTGAGGGGGTGGACGAGCAGTACTTC.

The rearrangement uses TRBV25-1 and TRBJ2-1, with 8 positions matching TRBD2. The CDR3 runs to 15 residues. CDR1 is MGHDK and CDR2 is SYGVNS in the germline V gene. Losses at the gene ends were 6 bases for V and 1 base for J; bases not matched to a gene: 5. The CDR3, as DNA: TGTGCCAGCAGGACCGGGACTAGTTCCTACAATGAGCAGTTCTTC. Translating gives CASRTGTSSYNEQFF.